Below, 8 T cell receptor beta chains from the same sample are listed, as sequenced in a study of cytomegalovirus exposure and HLA in healthy donors (dated by TCRdb to about 2017). Libraries were constructed by the immunoSEQ multiplex PCR assay. For the multiplex PCR, a mixture combining 60 forward primers for TCR Vbeta segments and 13 reverse primers for TCR Jbeta segments was used. TCRdb provides this immuneACCESS table in a form limited to in-frame rearrangements. Some clones are lacking; in checked studies, under half of them reflect an unresolved V gene, and why the rest are absent is not known. The sample yields 150,000 to 250,000 clones; roughly four fifths were counted once. The ten largest clones add up to 1.5% to 2% of the sample. Material: PBMCs. Receptors were obtained from a man under 40 in good health and CMV-seronegative.

The chain links TRBV6-6 to TRBJ1-2; 8 bases match TRBD1. CDR3 length: 15 amino acids. J gave up 2 bases and V 2 bases, and 4 bases lay outside the gene matches. Germline V gene data show CDR1 as MNHNY and CDR2 as SVGAGI (reference sequence). CDR3 in amino acids: CASSYGQGANYGYTF. For the CDR3, the DNA is TGTGCCAGCAGTTACGGGCAGGGGGCAAACTATGGCTACACCTTC.

V gene TRBV11-2 combines with J gene TRBJ2-6, with D perhaps TRBD1 (6 bases). The germline gives CDR1 SGHAT, CDR2 FQNNGV. The CDR3 has 17 residues. The V gene lost 1 base and the J gene lost 4 bases, with 14 bases spanning the gap. The CDR3 sequence: CASSLGAGARGANVLTF. In DNA form, the CDR3 reads TGTGCCAGCAGCTTAGGGGCAGGGGCGCGGGGGGCCAACGTCCTGACTTTC.

V is TRBV4-1 and J is TRBJ2-2; D is ambiguous. Germline CDR1 MGHRA, CDR2 YSYEKL. The CDR3 length is 15 residues. Deletions cut 1 base from V and 1 base from J, with 7 bases between. The CDR3 coding sequence is TGCGCCAGCAGCCAAGCCCTTAGGAACACCGGGGAGCTGTTTTTT. This gives the protein CASSQALRNTGELFF.

The V call is TRBV19, the J call TRBJ1-1, with D hard to call. V dropped 6 bases and J dropped 5 bases, with 16 bases sitting between them. The CDR3 contains 14 residues. Germline values: CDR1 LNHDA, CDR2 SQIVND (reference sequence). The CDR3 loop reads CASSPGSSKTEAFF. The CDR3 bases are TGTGCCAGTAGCCCAGGAAGTTCGAAAACTGAAGCTTTCTTT. Combining the CDR3 with reference TRBV19 and TRBJ1-1 gives the whole variable domain DGGITQSPKYLFRKEGQNVTLSCEQNLNHDAMYWYRQDPGQGLRLIYYSQIVNDFQKGDIAEGYSVSREKKESFPLTVTSAQKNPTAFYLCASSPGSSKTEAFFGQGTRLTVV.

The chain employs TRBV4-1 and TRBJ2-4; D call uncertain. This CDR3 is built from 15 residues. Germline lookup yields CDR1 MGHRA and CDR2 YSYEKL. The ends were cut back, 3 bases at V and 0 bases at J, with 9 bases in the middle. DNA for the CDR3: TGCGCCAGCAGCCACGAGAGATTAGCCAAAAACATTCAGTACTTC. Translating gives CASSHERLAKNIQYF.

The V call is TRBV6-4, the J call TRBJ2-1; TRBD2 might be the D (5 bases). The V gene lost 0 bases and the J gene lost 6 bases, with 6 bases spanning the gap. The CDR3 runs 13 residues. Germline V gene lookup returns CDR1 MRHNA and CDR2 SNTAGT. The CDR3 is CASSDSRVNEQFF. As DNA, the CDR3 is TGTGCCAGCAGTGACTCGAGGGTCAATGAGCAGTTCTTC.

The chain is built from TRBV6-5 and TRBJ2-1; D gene ambiguous. V dropped 4 bases and J dropped 5 bases, with 9 bases sitting between them. Germline V gene sequence: CDR1 MNHEY, CDR2 SVGAGI. The length of the CDR3 is 13 residues. The CDR3 bases are TGTGCCAGCAGTTGGAGTAGAAACAATGAGCAGTTCTTC. This sequence encodes CASSWSRNNEQFF.

The V gene is TRBV5-4, the J gene TRBJ1-2, with D uncertain. This CDR3 spans 17 amino acids. Germline CDR1 SGHNT, CDR2 YYREEE (reference sequence). Trimming took off 0 bases at V and 4 bases at J, with 19 bases between the two ends. The CDR3 DNA is TGTGCCAGCAGCTTGGATCAGGAGGGCTCCGCCGCCTATGGCTACACCTTC. Protein product: CASSLDQEGSAAYGYTF.